The source of this T cell receptor (beta chain) is a study of T-cell memory formation after mild COVID-19. In the study overall: The TCR clusters were mostly specific to one donor.

Germline CDR1 is SEHNR and CDR2 is FQNEAQ (reference sequence). The CDR3 loop spans 15 amino acids. The trim removed 5 bases at V and 6 bases at J, leaving 7 bases unmatched. Findings of the study overall: Day 15 to 85 contracting clones showed balanced CD4/CD8; later expanders leaned CD4+.

TCRdb reprocessed the 5' RACE reads via MiXCR and lists one record per CDR3 protein. The sample consists of 470,000 or so distinct CDR3 sequences, about 20% of them appearing once. Of note for this clonotype: Its specificity is not known.

The specimen was PBMCs or a T cell subset sorted from them (not recorded which). The sequence derives from a man between 18 and 35 years old who had mild COVID-19 (a few samples of this study predate the infection). Cell type and time point are not known. The chain combines TRBV7-9 with TRBJ1-6; 7 positions match TRBD1. CDR3 DNA: TGTGCCAGCAGCCAATGGGACAGACTTAATTCACCCCTCCACTTT. Its protein product is CASSQWDRLNSPLHF.